This T cell receptor (beta chain) was observed in a study of identical twins. General study findings and limits: Beta out-of-frame sequences showed weaker excess sharing between twins.

This clonotype was seen more than once but under ten times. The antigen is undetermined. Healthy Caucasian individuals made up all the donors. Unique molecular identifiers were present on the cDNA, and a universal primer site came from template switching. TCRdb reprocessed the 5' RACE reads with MiXCR, giving one entry per CDR3 protein. The sample gives 460,000 or so distinct CDR3 sequences, around 14% of which show up once; over 0.5% is in the top ten. In addition, the sample was reused for a study of yellow fever vaccine responses in identical twins.

The clonotype comes from a woman younger than 30 in good health. What was sequenced was CD4+ T cells sorted from blood.

CDR3 amino acids: CATSAQTDTQYF. DNA of the CDR3: TGTGCCACCAGCGCCCAAACAGATACGCAGTATTTT. The chain is built from TRBV15 and TRBJ2-3, with D hard to call. The CDR3 sequence is 12 residues long. Germline CDR1 and CDR2: LNHNV and YYDKDF (reference sequence). Trimming took off 5 bases at V and 3 bases at J, with 6 bases between the two ends. The entire variable domain, with the rest obtained from reference TRBV15 and TRBJ2-3, is as follows: DAMVIQNPRYQVTQFGKPVTLSCSQTLNHNVMYWYQQKSSQAPKLLFHYYDKDFNNEADTPDNFQSRRPNTSFCFLDIRSPGLGDTAMYLCATSAQTDTQYFGPGTRLTVL.